In its sample, the clone carrying this TCR beta chain was seen a few times. Sequencing was performed with immunoSEQ multiplex PCR; in TCRdb, only in-frame clones are kept and a portion is missing. The sample comprises about 15,000 clones, about 87% of which are singletons, and around 12% rests with the top ten. J was trimmed by 0 bases and V by 4 bases; bases with no gene match: 6. CDR1 is SGHTA, CDR2 FQGNSA, per germline. The CDR3 totals 16 residues. The data belong to a study of technical replicates of blood from a handful of donors. This clonotype originated in a human donor in good health. Specimen: PBMCs. The genes are TRBV7-2 and TRBJ2-1; 7 bases align to TRBD1. The CDR3 loop is CASSSSTGSSYNEQFF. In DNA, the CDR3 is TGTGCCAGCAGCTCCTCGACAGGGAGCTCCTACAATGAGCAGTTCTTC.